This T cell receptor (beta chain) is from a study of cytomegalovirus exposure and HLA in healthy donors (dated by TCRdb to about 2017). A note on the overall study: An earlier analysis of 587 of the donors reported 276 Gb of sequence data and roughly 120 million unique TCR beta sequences obtained from some 200 million T cells. An early release covering 500 to 750 HLA-typed donors comprised 300 to 350 gigabases of sequencing data and around 85 million unique TCR sequences. Of the roughly 390 genotyped donors, 81% fell in the genetic ancestry cluster associated with self-reported Caucasian donors. The study aimed to test whether cataloging public T cell receptors could reveal signatures of past pathogen exposure. The study profiled the T cell repertoires of 550 to 700 subjects by immunosequencing and related them to cytomegalovirus serostatus. Besides the first cohort of hundreds of subjects, a separate validation cohort made up of 90 to 150 different subjects was used. To predict cytomegalovirus infection status, the study combined high-throughput TCR immunosequencing, statistical association of individual TCRs with disease status, and machine learning. A later analysis re-examined previously published TCR beta repertoires from over 500 donors and added high-resolution HLA genotyping to investigate patterns of TCR occurrence. Rather than using new phenotypic data, the later analysis identified candidate immune exposures from TCR beta sequences and from how often those sequences occurred across donors. An earlier analysis of fewer than 700 of the donors applied high-throughput TCR beta sequencing to assess whether each TCR beta V gene segment acted as functional or pseudogenic. Donor age, sex, ethnicity and CMV serostatus were compiled alongside the repertoire data. In a later genetic analysis, genome-wide SNP genotypes for about three fifths of the roughly 670 donors were used, and that subset was treated as a discovery cohort. Every discovery cohort repertoire had been produced on one sequencing platform. HLA typing included class I and class II loci at four-digit resolution. The number of typed donors differed by locus: 629-630 for A, B, C, DRB1 and DQB1; 522 for DQA1; over 600 for DPA1; and roughly 470 for DPB1. Because of strong linkage in the cohort, five DR-DQ haplotypes were treated as single units for association and clustering. On average, approximately 250,000 unique TCR beta nucleotide sequences were sequenced per donor among fewer than 500 genotyped donors of the cohort, with 15% to 20% of those sequences being non-productive. Points the paper makes about the study in general: A later analysis found that TCR association rates varied across HLA loci, with DRB1 alleles showing the most associated TCRs and HLA-C alleles the fewest. Compared with the roughly 700-donor mean, donors in an Asian-associated ancestry cluster had fewer N-insertions in productive TCRs, according to a later genetic analysis. CMV serostatus was the only immune exposure information available for the cohort. The earlier analysis of 587 of the donors excluded fewer than 20 rarely observed V segments, including chromosome 9 orphons, because counts were too low. Cytomegalovirus status was reported to be diagnosed by the classifier with high specificity and sensitivity in both the original and validation cohorts. A later analysis found that HLA-associated TCR beta chains were more clonally expanded and had lower generation probabilities than equally common non-associated chains. A cluster of highly shared sequence variants was judged likely to be a technical artifact of the sequencing pipeline. Assigning TCR associations to individual alleles was difficult when HLA alleles, especially DR and DQ, strongly co-occurred. The study gave a list of more than 150 TCR beta chains associated with cytomegalovirus. A further reported finding was that TCR beta sequences accurately predicted the HLA-A and HLA-B alleles for most subjects in the first cohort. In a later analysis, most CMV-associated TCR beta chains were found to appear HLA-restricted, with HLA associations seemingly driven largely by CMV exposure. In vitro tests confirmed that a few of the cytomegalovirus-associated TCR beta chains recognize cytomegalovirus antigens. Across donors, most TCR sequences were observed very rarely, whereas some public TCRs were present in many individuals. Only TCR beta chains were sequenced in this cohort, and the absence of alpha or paired-chain data limited detectable features. The presence/absence analyses assumed that sequencing depth was roughly uniform across donors, and that assumption may not be true. An earlier analysis of approximately 500 of the donors showed that most TCR beta V segments appeared in productive rearrangements either about 87% or about 30% of the time, which broadly matched IMGT annotations. Because HLA typing was missing for some donors at each locus, association tests included only the typed subset. According to a later analysis, parvovirus B19, influenza, CMV and Epstein-Barr virus appeared linked to several top co-occurrence clusters. The authors suggested that the approach could potentially be extended to other disease states and immunological phenotypes. In a later analysis, 16,951 TCR beta sequences were associated with specific HLA alleles at a false discovery rate of 0.05. Some IMGT-functional V segments, including TRBV6-2 and TRBV6-3, could not be distinguished by the 87-base-pair reads and were therefore excluded. An association between a missense DCLRE1C variant and V-gene and J-gene trimming of TCR beta chains was found in a later genetic analysis and replicated in an independent cohort. Correlated functional status among segregating V segments might be attributable to linkage disequilibrium, but an unknown experimental factor could not be ruled out.

The cohort consisted of 650 to 700 healthy bone marrow donors. Cohort members were all nominally healthy when sampled, although unrecorded immune exposures were likely present. The donor was CMV seronegative and belonged to the group of 352 seronegative cohort members. A peripheral blood sample was provided by each donor, and peripheral blood mononuclear cells were used for TCR beta sequencing. Genomic DNA extraction from the blood cell samples was performed with the Qiagen DNeasy Blood Extraction Kit. In regard to this clone: This clone's antigen is unknown. Base quality data are lacking; no much larger clone is found one base away.

The method behind the library was the immunoSEQ multiplex PCR assay. For the multiplex PCR, a mixture combining 60 forward primers for TCR Vbeta segments and 13 reverse primers for TCR Jbeta segments was used. The CDR3 region of rearranged TCR beta genes was amplified from genomic DNA with a multiplex PCR assay. Amplified TCR beta libraries were sequenced as 87-base-pair reads on the Illumina HiSeq System. As for the authors' bioinformatics: A later analysis tallied roughly 80 million unique TCR beta chains across the 550 to 850 repertoires, and around 12 million of those chains were shared by two or more donors. A nearest-neighbor algorithm error-corrected the raw reads and collapsed the reads into unique sequences, merging closely related sequences to remove PCR and sequencing errors. To assign V, D and J gene segments, CDR3 sequences were aligned to IMGT reference sequences. For a sequence to be retained, a match of at least six nucleotides to both a V gene segment and a J gene segment was required. Rearrangements were classified as productive when the CDR3 lacked stop codons and remained in frame with V and J, and all other rearrangements were classified as non-productive. CDR3 was defined according to IMGT convention as the region running from the second conserved V-encoded cysteine to the conserved J-encoded phenylalanine. The earlier analysis of 500 to 650 of the donors excluded any sequence lacking an unambiguous match to a single V gene segment. An earlier analysis of 587 of the donors classified V segments as functional when productive rearrangements were above 56.7% and as segregating when the standard deviation between donors was above 5%. A statistical classification framework was built for diagnosing cytomegalovirus status from the catalog of TCR beta chain sequences. A later analysis assigned V and J genes by comparing TCR nucleotide sequences with IMGT/GENE-DB human TR gene sequences. The TCRdist pipeline was used in a later analysis to assign CDR3 sequences and most-parsimonious VDJ recombination scenarios. A later analysis defined each TCR beta chain by its CDR3 amino acid sequence plus V-gene family, and excluded reads lacking a unique V-gene family. As a way to deal with suspected cross-contamination and a sequencing artifact, a later analysis dropped 592 nucleotide sequences that were highly shared and had low generation probability. A later analysis calculated a clonal expansion index for each public chain from normalized within-repertoire ranks of inferred template counts. Generation probabilities in a later analysis came from a VDJ recombination model fitted to out-of-frame rearrangements, and those results were checked against IGoR. In a later analysis, TCR-TCR, TCR-HLA and TCR-CMV co-occurrence was scored with hypergeometric tests, and a repertoire-size bias correction was applied to TCR pairs. False discovery rates were estimated in a later analysis by permuting HLA or CMV assignments 20 times. A later analysis grouped co-occurring TCRs with DBSCAN, adding TCRdist sequence similarity when clustering within HLA-allele-positive subsets. Repertoires with fewer than 30,000 or more than 120,000 public chains were left out of co-occurrence clustering, as were four to six repertoires with anomalous nucleotide sharing. TCRdb stores this immuneACCESS table with in-frame sequences only. Part of the clones is absent; in the studies checked, under half of the shortfall reflects unresolved V genes, and no reason is known for the rest. The DNA gave D and trimming, while V, J and clone size come from that table. The sample table contains about 54,000 clones; only one count was recorded for 75% to 80% of them. The top ten constitute roughly 1.5% of the sample.

Reading the germline V gene gives CDR1 SGHTA and CDR2 FQGNSA. V and J lose 3 bases and 5 bases, and a span of 10 bases separates them. From the cysteine up to the phenylalanine, the CDR3 has a length of 13 residues. The read is trimmed to its CDR3 DNA, 39 bases read in frame from base 1. The receptor's source is a female donor in good health and CMV-seronegative. Sequencing used PBMCs. The sequence joins TRBV7-2 to TRBJ1-2, with the D gene call left open. The CDR3 reads CASSFDILYGYTF. The DNA sequence is as follows: TGTGCCAGCAGCTTTGACATCTTATATGGCTACACCTTC.